These 27 T cell receptor beta chains originate from one sample sequenced in a study of neurological immune-mediated disorders. From the 5' RACE reads, TCRdb called clonotypes with MiXCR, one entry per CDR3 protein. The table includes some 38,000 distinct CDR3 sequences, around an eighth detected once. Sequenced sample: PBMCs. These receptors were taken from a woman between 45 and 60 years old with HTLV-1-associated myelopathy (HAM/TSP).

This clonotype was recorded many times. V and J are TRBV28 and TRBJ2-5; D is unclear. In germline, CDR1 is MDHEN, CDR2 SYDVKM. The CDR3 is made up of 14 amino acids. Trimming shortened V by 6 bases and J by 1 base, and 12 bases separated the two germline ends. The CDR3 reads CASSYPDPQETQYF. The CDR3 region has the DNA TGTGCCAGCAGCTACCCGGACCCCCAAGAGACCCAGTACTTC. The full variable domain, completed using reference TRBV28 and TRBJ2-5, is DVKVTQSSRYLVKRTGEKVFLECVQDMDHENMFWYRQDPGLGLRLIYFSYDVKMKEKGDIPEGYSVSREKKERFSLILESASTNQTSMYLCASSYPDPQETQYFGPGTRLLVL.

This clonotype was seen repeatedly, ten times or more. This may be a read error, as it is one base from a much larger clone. V usage is TRBV2 and J usage is TRBJ2-5; no definite D call. Trimming stripped 6 bases from V and 2 bases from J, with 1 base between. Germline loops: CDR1 SNHLY, CDR2 FYNNEI. This CDR3 comprises 10 residues. CDR3 loop: CASRQETQYF. The CDR3 bases are TGTGCCAGCAGACAAGAGACCCAGTACTTC.

There are many counts of this clonotype. J is TRBJ2-7 and V is TRBV6-2 or TRBV6-3, with 9 bases fitting TRBD1. The CDR3 length is 16 residues. The germline CDR1 and CDR2 sequences are MNHEY and SVGEGT. The V and J ends lost 6 bases and 2 bases, in that order; junction bases with no gene match: 11. The CDR3 protein is CASSHSGRDRAYEQYF. CDR3 sequence (DNA): TGTGCCAGCAGCCACTCCGGTCGGGACAGGGCCTACGAGCAGTACTTC.

In its sample, this clonotype was seen many times. V is TRBV2 and J is TRBJ1-6; D unclear. Germline CDR1 and CDR2: SNHLY and FYNNEI. The CDR3 runs to 13 residues. V was shortened by 7 bases and J by 10 bases, with 14 bases between the two germline ends. The CDR3 sequence is CASKKGLRSPLHF. Here the CDR3 DNA reads TGTGCCAGCAAGAAGGGCTTAAGGTCACCCCTCCACTTT.

This clonotype was seen many times. The chain combines TRBV7-2 with TRBJ1-1; TRBD1 matches at 8 bases. V trimming: 5 bases; J trimming: 7 bases; junction bases outside the gene matches: 15. CDR1 is SGHTA, CDR2 FQGNSA, per germline. CDR3 length: 16 residues. CDR3 loop: CASSRYGQGSIVEAFF. The CDR3 DNA is TGTGCCAGCAGCCGCTACGGACAGGGATCAATCGTTGAAGCTTTCTTT.

V and J are TRBV15 and TRBJ2-7, with D maybe TRBD1 (5 bases). Germline CDR1 is LNHNV and CDR2 is YYDKDF (reference sequence). CDR3 length: 14 residues. V was shortened by 3 bases and J by 3 bases, with 12 bases between the two germline ends. CDR3 in amino acids: CATSSLRRDYEQYF. Written as DNA, the CDR3 is TGTGCCACCAGCAGCTTGCGCAGGGACTACGAGCAGTACTTC.

This clonotype was seen at least ten times. The V gene is TRBV20-1, the J gene TRBJ2-3; D not resolved. Per the germline V gene, CDR1 is DFQATT and CDR2 is SNEGSKA (reference sequence). This CDR3 region has 15 residues. Trimming pared 0 bases from V and 2 bases from J, leaving 12 bases between. Here the CDR3 reads CSARDRPSYTDTQYF. The CDR3 DNA reads TGCAGTGCTAGAGACCGGCCTAGTTACACAGATACGCAGTATTTT.

This clonotype has at least ten counts. The rearrangement uses TRBV7-9 and TRBJ2-1; maybe TRBD1 (6 bases). The V end lost 1 base, the J end lost 8 bases, and 15 bases lay between the germline ends. The germline gives CDR1 SEHNR, CDR2 FQNEAQ (reference sequence). The CDR3 contains 15 residues. CDR3 DNA sequence: TGTGCCAGCAGCTTAGGCGCAGGGGCTCAGGATGAGCAGTTCTTC. Translating it yields CASSLGAGAQDEQFF. The whole variable domain, remainder taken from reference TRBV7-9 and TRBJ2-1, is DTGVSQNPRHKITKRGQNVTFRCDPISEHNRLYWYRQTLGQGPEFLTYFQNEAQLEKSRLLSDRFSAERPKGSFSTLEIQRTEQGDSAMYLCASSLGAGAQDEQFFGPGTRLTVL.

This clonotype was recorded at least ten times. This chain connects TRBV2 to TRBJ2-5, with D perhaps being TRBD1 or TRBD2 (5 bases each). The germline V gene has CDR1 SNHLY and CDR2 FYNNEI. Trimming removed 6 bases at V and 1 base at J, with 15 bases between. The CDR3 is 15 amino acids. The DNA for the CDR3 is TGTGCCAGCAGCCGTCCCGGGACGCCCCAAGAGACCCAGTACTTC. This encodes CASSRPGTPQETQYF.

The rearrangement uses TRBV19 and TRBJ2-5; D is possibly TRBD1 (6 bases). Between the trimmed V and J ends, which lost 1 base and 1 base, there was a span of 13 bases. This CDR3 is 16 amino acids long. Germline V CDR1 and CDR2: LNHDA, SQIVND (reference sequence). In DNA, the CDR3 is TGTGCCAGTAGTATAGGAGTGGTACAGGGCCAAGAGACCCAGTACTTC. Translated, it gives CASSIGVVQGQETQYF.

In its sample, this clonotype was seen many times. The chain links TRBV4-3 to TRBJ1-6; D gene ambiguous. Germline values: CDR1 LGHNA, CDR2 YSLEER. V lost 0 bases and J 9 bases, leaving 12 bases between the germline ends. The CDR3 runs to 15 residues. As DNA, the CDR3 is TGCGCCAGCAGCCAAGAGGTGGAGGGATCTTCACCCCTCCACTTT. This sequence encodes CASSQEVEGSSPLHF.

In its sample, this clonotype was seen many times. The gene calls are TRBV12-3 or TRBV12-4 and TRBJ1-1, with D hard to call. The V and J ends lost 3 bases and 9 bases respectively, with 11 bases between them. The CDR3 has 12 amino acids. The CDR3 DNA reads TGTGCCAGCAGTTTTTTTGCGCATCAAGCTTTCTTT. This sequence encodes CASSFFAHQAFF.

This clonotype was recorded at least ten times. J is TRBJ1-1 and V is TRBV5-1; 7 bases map to TRBD1. V shed 0 bases and J 5 bases; nucleotides not matched to a gene: 4. This CDR3 spans 14 amino acids. Germline V gene data show CDR1 as SGHRS and CDR2 as YFSETQ. The CDR3 protein is CASSLAQGGTEAFF. The CDR3 bases are TGCGCCAGCAGCTTGGCCCAGGGGGGGACTGAAGCTTTCTTT.

This clonotype has a count of ten or more. This chain connects TRBV7-2 to TRBJ2-2, with D possibly TRBD1 on 6 matching bases. Between the trimmed V and J ends, which lost 5 bases and 7 bases, there was a span of 14 bases. Looked up from germline, CDR1 is SGHTA and CDR2 is FQGNSA. The CDR3 extends over 14 amino acids. CDR3: CASSNTGSGGELFF. CDR3 sequence (DNA): TGTGCCAGCAGCAATACAGGGTCGGGCGGGGAGCTGTTTTTT.

This clonotype has ten or more counts. This chain uses TRBV12-3 or TRBV12-4 with TRBJ2-5; TRBD2 might be the D (6 bases). V lost 4 bases and J lost 2, with 11 bases in between. The CDR3 has 14 residues. CDR3 loop: CASSSRDFQETQYF. The CDR3 DNA reads TGTGCCAGCAGTTCCCGGGACTTTCAAGAGACCCAGTACTTC.

There are many counts of this clonotype. V is TRBV27 and J is TRBJ2-7; 11 nucleotides agree with TRBD2. The germline gives CDR1 MNHEY, CDR2 SMNVEV (reference sequence). The junction had 6 bases not matched to a gene; V was cut back by 7 bases and J by 1 base. The CDR3 sequence is 15 residues long. The CDR3 DNA reads TGTGCCAGCATCAAGTCTAGCGGGGGGTCCTACGAGCAGTACTTC. Amino acid sequence: CASIKSSGGSYEQYF.

This clonotype showed up many times. The rearrangement uses TRBV20-1 and TRBJ1-1, with TRBD1 identical over 7 bases. The germline CDR1 and CDR2 sequences are DFQATT and SNEGSKA (reference sequence). The CDR3 totals 15 residues. V gave up 6 bases and J gave up 0 bases; unmatched junction bases: 10. CDR3 sequence reads: CSAGGTGEVNTEAFF. The DNA of the CDR3 is TGCAGTGCCGGAGGCACAGGGGAAGTGAACACTGAAGCTTTCTTT.

At least ten counts were recorded for this clonotype. The J gene is TRBJ1-3, the V gene TRBV7-2, with a possible D match to TRBD1 (5 bases). Germline V CDR1 and CDR2: SGHTA, FQGNSA. V shed 5 bases and J shed 4 bases, with 9 bases lying between them. CDR3 length: 13 residues. The CDR3 region has the DNA TGTGCCAGCAGCGAGGGACGGGGAAACACCATATATTTT. Its protein product is CASSEGRGNTIYF.

At least ten counts were recorded for this clonotype. CDR3 residues: CSARSPSNTGELFF. In nucleotides, the CDR3 is TGCAGTGCTAGATCTCCAAGCAACACCGGGGAGCTGTTTTTT. The gene calls are TRBV20-1 and TRBJ2-2; no reliable D call. The CDR3 is 14 amino acids. Germline lookup yields CDR1 DFQATT and CDR2 SNEGSKA (reference sequence). Deletions cut 2 bases from V and 2 bases from J, with 9 bases between.

This clonotype was seen repeatedly, ten times or more. The CDR3 is CAISKGQVNTEAFF. CDR3 bases: TGTGCCATCAGTAAGGGACAGGTGAACACTGAAGCTTTCTTT. The chain is built from TRBV10-3 and TRBJ1-1; 8 nucleotides align to TRBD1. Germline CDR1 and CDR2: ENHRY and SYGVKD. Trimming cost V 5 bases and J 0 bases; bases outside gene matches: 2. The CDR3 has 14 residues.

This clonotype was seen many times. The chain combines TRBV5-1 with TRBJ1-2, with 10 bases identical to TRBD1. The CDR3 loop spans 15 amino acids. Looked up from germline, CDR1 is SGHRS and CDR2 is YFSETQ. After removal of 5 bases from V and 6 bases from J, the junction contained 10 bases not matched to a gene. The CDR3: CASRTGGEMNHGYTF. As DNA, the CDR3 is TGCGCCAGCAGGACAGGGGGCGAAATGAACCATGGCTACACCTTC.

This clonotype was seen repeatedly, ten times or more. The V call is TRBV7-9, the J call TRBJ1-6; tentative D call: TRBD1 (6 bases). CDR1 is SEHNR, CDR2 FQNEAQ, per germline (reference sequence). V lost 1 base and J lost 7, with 11 bases in between. The CDR3 sequence is 15 residues long. CDR3 loop: CASSLGGGKNSPLHF. The CDR3 DNA reads TGTGCCAGCAGCTTAGGAGGGGGAAAGAATTCACCCCTCCACTTT.

This clonotype has ten or more counts. This rearrangement joins TRBV12-3 or TRBV12-4 to TRBJ2-7; D is undetermined. Trimming stripped 2 bases from V and 3 bases from J, with 11 bases between. The CDR3 has 14 amino acids. CDR3 DNA sequence: TGTGCCAGCAGTTTATTTGAGTCGGTCTACGAGCAGTACTTC. It encodes CASSLFESVYEQYF.

Many counts were recorded for this clonotype. This chain links TRBV27 with TRBJ2-1, with 10 positions matching TRBD2. V shed 3 bases and J 10 bases; nucleotides not matched to a gene: 9. The length of the CDR3 is 15 residues. Germline V CDR1 and CDR2: MNHEY, SMNVEV (reference sequence). CDR3 coding DNA: TGTGCCAGCAGTTTGAGCGGGGGGGCCGGAGGGGAGCAGTTCTTC. It codes for CASSLSGGAGGEQFF.

Worth noting for this clonotype: One end of the junction does not line up with germline, which may come from a read error. V gene TRBV7-2 combines with J gene TRBJ1-5; D is unclear. The CDR3 is 13 residues long. CDR1 SGHTA and CDR2 FQGNSA come from the germline V gene. The CDR3 DNA reads TGTGCCAACAGCTTAGCCGGGCTTCAGCCCCAGCATTTT. Its protein product is CANSLAGLQPQHF.

This clonotype was observed at least ten times. This chain connects TRBV2 to TRBJ1-5; TRBD1 agrees at 8 bases. The CDR3 is 13 residues long. V lost 8 bases, J lost 4 bases, and 4 bases stayed unmatched. The germline CDR1 and CDR2 sequences are SNHLY and FYNNEI. CDR3 residues: CASSGQVNQPQHF. In DNA, the CDR3 is TGTGCCAGCTCGGGACAGGTTAATCAGCCCCAGCATTTT. The variable domain in full, with the rest retrieved from reference TRBV2 and TRBJ1-5, is EPEVTQTPSHQVTQMGQEVILRCVPISNHLYFYWYRQILGQKVEFLVSFYNNEISEKSEIFDDQFSVERPDGSNFTLKIRSTKLEDSAMYFCASSGQVNQPQHFGDGTRLSIL.

This clonotype was picked up many times. This sequence joins TRBV5-1 and TRBJ2-2, with D possibly called TRBD1 or TRBD2 (5 bases each). Per germline, CDR1 SGHRS and CDR2 YFSETQ. The length of the CDR3 is 15 residues. Trimming took 5 bases from V and 4 from J, leaving 15 bases between them. The CDR3 protein is CASSWKGTGTGELFF. The CDR3 coding sequence is TGCGCCAGCAGTTGGAAGGGGACGGGCACCGGGGAGCTGTTTTTT.